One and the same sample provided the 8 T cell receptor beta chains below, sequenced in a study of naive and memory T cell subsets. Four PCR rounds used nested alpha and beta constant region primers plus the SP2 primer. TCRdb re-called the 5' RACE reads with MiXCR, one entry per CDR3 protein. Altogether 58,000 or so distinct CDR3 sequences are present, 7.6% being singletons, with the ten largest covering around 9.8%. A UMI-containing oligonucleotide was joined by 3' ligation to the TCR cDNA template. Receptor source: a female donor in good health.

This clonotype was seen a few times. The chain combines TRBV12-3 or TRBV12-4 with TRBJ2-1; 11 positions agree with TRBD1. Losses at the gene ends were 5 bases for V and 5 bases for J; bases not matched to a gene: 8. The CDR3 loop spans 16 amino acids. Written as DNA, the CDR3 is TGTGCCAGCAGTAAACGGACGGGACAGGGGGACAATGAGCAGTTCTTC. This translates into CASSKRTGQGDNEQFF.

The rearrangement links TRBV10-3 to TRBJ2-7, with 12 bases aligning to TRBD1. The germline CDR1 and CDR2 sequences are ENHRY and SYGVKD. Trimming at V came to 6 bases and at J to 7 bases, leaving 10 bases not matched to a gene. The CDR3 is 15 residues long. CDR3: CAIRQPGQGALEQYF. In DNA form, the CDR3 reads TGTGCCATCAGACAACCGGGACAGGGGGCTCTTGAGCAGTACTTC.

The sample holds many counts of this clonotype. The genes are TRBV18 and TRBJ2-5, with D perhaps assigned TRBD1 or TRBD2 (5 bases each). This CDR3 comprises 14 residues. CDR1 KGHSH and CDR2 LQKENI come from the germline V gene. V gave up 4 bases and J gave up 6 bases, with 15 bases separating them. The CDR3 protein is CASSLPGPEKTQYF. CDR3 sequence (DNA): TGTGCCAGCTCACTCCCGGGACCTGAGAAGACCCAGTACTTC.

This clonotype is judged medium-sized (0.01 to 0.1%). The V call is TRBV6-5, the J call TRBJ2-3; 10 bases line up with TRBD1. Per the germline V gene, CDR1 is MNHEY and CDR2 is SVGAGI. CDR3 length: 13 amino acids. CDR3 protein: CAPTGGWGDTQYF. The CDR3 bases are TGTGCTCCGACAGGGGGCTGGGGAGATACGCAGTATTTT.

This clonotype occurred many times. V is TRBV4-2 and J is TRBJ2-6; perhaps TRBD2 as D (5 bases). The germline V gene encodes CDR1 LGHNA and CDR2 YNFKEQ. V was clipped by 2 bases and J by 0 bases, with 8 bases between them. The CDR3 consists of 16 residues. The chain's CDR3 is CASSQIRDSGANVLTF. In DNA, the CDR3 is TGTGCCAGCAGCCAAATACGGGACTCTGGGGCCAACGTCCTGACTTTC.

The CDR3 reads CAIGHSNQPQHF. The CDR3 DNA is TGTGCCATTGGACACTCTAATCAGCCCCAGCATTTT. The chain carries TRBV10-3 and TRBJ1-5, with a tentative D call TRBD1 (5 bases). Trimming cost V 9 bases and J 4 bases, with 10 bases left between them. This CDR3 has 12 amino acids. Per the germline V gene, CDR1 is ENHRY and CDR2 is SYGVKD.

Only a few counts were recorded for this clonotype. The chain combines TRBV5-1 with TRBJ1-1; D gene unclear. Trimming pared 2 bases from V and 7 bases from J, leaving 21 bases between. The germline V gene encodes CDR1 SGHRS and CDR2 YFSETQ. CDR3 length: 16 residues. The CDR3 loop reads CASSFLLEAGGNEAFF. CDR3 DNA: TGCGCCAGCAGCTTCCTACTCGAAGCCGGCGGGAATGAAGCTTTCTTT. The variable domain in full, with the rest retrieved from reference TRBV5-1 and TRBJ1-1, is KAGVTQTPRYLIKTRGQQVTLSCSPISGHRSVSWYQQTPGQGLQFLFEYFSETQRNKGNFPGRFSGRQFSNSRSEMNVSTLELGDSALYLCASSFLLEAGGNEAFFGQGTRLTVV.

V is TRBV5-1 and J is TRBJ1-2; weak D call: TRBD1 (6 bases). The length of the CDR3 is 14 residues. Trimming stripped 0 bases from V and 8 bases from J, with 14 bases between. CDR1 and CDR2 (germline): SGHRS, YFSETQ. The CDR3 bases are TGCGCCAGCAGCTTGGAAACAGGGAACTTGGGCTACACCTTC. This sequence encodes CASSLETGNLGYTF.